This T cell receptor (beta chain) was captured in a study of radiotherapy plus CTLA-4 blockade in lung cancer (dated by TCRdb to 2017 to 2018). Regarding the complete study: Objective responses occurred in roughly a sixth of enrolled patients, and 30% to 35% achieved disease control. Summary of the overall study and its limitations: The strongest predictors of response were reported to be early dynamic shifts in blood T cell clones along with a rise in serum interferon-beta following radiation. TCR clones derived from tumors expanded in peripheral blood after treatment with radiotherapy and ipilimumab.

The library came from the immunoSEQ multiplex PCR assay. In its TCRdb copy, this immuneACCESS table keeps in-frame sequences only and misses some clones. Where compared with another copy, unresolved V genes explain less than half of these, and the others have no known cause. Within this sample are tens of thousands of clones, with 72% of them counted one time only. The top ten constitute around 9.9% of the sample. As regards this clone: This clone's antigen is unknown. Qualities for individual bases were not recorded, and no much larger clone is one base off.

CDR1 and CDR2 (LNHDA, SQIVND) derive from the germline V gene (reference sequence). The CDR3 contains 16 residues, cysteine and phenylalanine counted. CDR3 DNA is the only sequence kept; it has 48 bases, read in frame from the first base. Clipping removes 7 bases from V and 4 bases from J, with 11 as the unmatched junction base count. The study tested focal radiation therapy combined with CTLA-4 blockade (ipilimumab) in patients with chemo-refractory metastatic non-small-cell lung cancer. Rearrangement joined TRBV19 to TRBJ2-1, with 9 bases aligning to TRBD1. The sequence came from a human donor with non-small cell lung cancer who had stable disease on radiotherapy plus ipilimumab. Sequenced material: peripheral blood, taken from a patient treated with radiotherapy plus ipilimumab. The CDR3 corresponds to CASTRIPGQGYNEQFF. Here is the DNA: TGTGCCAGTACCCGAATCCCCGGACAGGGGTACAATGAGCAGTTCTTC.